These 21 T cell receptor beta chains were sequenced from one sample in a study of control samples from healthy donors and cancer patients. Here immunoSEQ multiplex PCR was the method, and the copy in TCRdb shows in-frame clones only, minus some. The sample shows around 42,000 clones, approximately 94% of them seen only once. Sequenced: blood. These receptors came from a man in his 60s in good health.

The V call is TRBV2, the J call TRBJ1-5; no definite D call. The CDR3 spans 13 residues. The germline V gene encodes CDR1 SNHLY and CDR2 FYNNEI. DNA for the CDR3: TGTGCACGCAGTGAGCATTTAAATCAGCCCCAGCATTTT. This encodes CARSEHLNQPQHF.

The chain joins TRBV2 to TRBJ1-4, with 7 bases that match TRBD1. With V trimmed by 6 bases and J by 14 bases, 12 bases remained unmatched. CDR1 SNHLY and CDR2 FYNNEI come from the germline V gene. CDR3 size: 13 residues. The CDR3, as DNA: TGTGCCAGCAGACCGACAGGGAGAAAGCGGCTGTTTTTT. Its protein product is CASRPTGRKRLFF.

The V gene is TRBV18, the J gene TRBJ2-4; D is possibly TRBD2 (6 bases). The V and J ends lost 3 bases and 0 bases respectively, with 12 bases between them. The length of the CDR3 is 16 residues. Germline V gives CDR1 KGHSH, CDR2 LQKENI. Written as DNA, the CDR3 is TGTGCCAGCTCACCTGGGACTGAACTAGCCAAAAACATTCAGTACTTC. Its protein product is CASSPGTELAKNIQYF.

This rearrangement joins TRBV4-1 to TRBJ1-6; D gene unclear. Trimming shortened V by 4 bases and J by 9 bases, and 22 bases separated the two germline ends. From germline, CDR1 is MGHRA and CDR2 YSYEKL. The CDR3 runs to 17 residues. The CDR3 is CASSPYYGTHGSSPLHF. The CDR3 nucleotides read TGCGCCAGCAGCCCCTATTATGGAACTCATGGAAGTTCACCCCTCCACTTT.

The CDR3 is CASSKNRGWQNEQFF. The CDR3 DNA follows: TGTGCCAGCAGCAAAAACAGGGGCTGGCAAAATGAGCAGTTCTTC. The V and J genes are TRBV21-1 and TRBJ2-1; the table gives TRBD1 as D, unverified against the DNA. TRBV21-1 is a pseudogene. This CDR3 region has 15 residues.

CDR3 sequence: CASSLPRSSGAQETQYF. CDR3 nucleotides: TGTGCCAGCAGCTTACCGCGGTCTAGCGGAGCCCAAGAGACCCAGTACTTC. The chain uses TRBV7-9 and TRBJ2-5; TRBD2 matches at 7 bases. Germline V gene data show CDR1 as SEHNR and CDR2 as FQNEAQ (reference sequence). The CDR3 spans 17 residues. J lost 1 base, V lost 2 bases, and 10 bases had no gene match.

The chain uses TRBV14 and TRBJ2-7; D is unresolved. V was cut by 4 bases and J by 5 bases, with 12 bases left in between. The germline V gene encodes CDR1 SGHDN and CDR2 FVKESK. This CDR3 spans 13 amino acids. CDR3 nucleotide sequence: TGTGCCAGCAGCCCGTCTAACCGGGACGAGCAGTACTTC. Protein: CASSPSNRDEQYF.

The chain joins TRBV6-5 to TRBJ1-5; the D gene is possibly TRBD1 (5 bases). Trimming removed 5 bases from V and 2 bases from J, with 13 bases in between. The V gene's germline CDR1 is MNHEY and CDR2 SVGAGI. The CDR3 spans 15 residues. Here the CDR3 reads CASSPTGSGNQPQHF. CDR3 sequence (DNA): TGTGCCAGCAGTCCTACAGGCAGTGGCAATCAGCCCCAGCATTTT.

V gene TRBV6-6 combines with J gene TRBJ1-1; 11 bases agree with TRBD1. The ends lost 5 bases at V and 4 bases at J; junction bases unmatched: 3. The CDR3 totals 14 residues. Per the germline V gene, CDR1 is MNHNY and CDR2 is SVGAGI (reference sequence). The CDR3 loop reads CASSGQGAGTEAFF. The CDR3 coding sequence is TGTGCCAGCAGTGGACAGGGGGCCGGCACTGAAGCTTTCTTT.

The chain couples TRBV27 to TRBJ1-1; the D gene is possibly TRBD1 (5 bases). The length of the CDR3 is 14 residues. The V gene's germline CDR1 is MNHEY and CDR2 SMNVEV (reference sequence). Trimming stripped 5 bases from V and 4 bases from J, with 14 bases between. The CDR3 reads CASSKSTGRTEAFF. CDR3 sequence (DNA): TGTGCCAGCAGTAAGTCCACAGGACGCACTGAAGCTTTCTTT.

V usage is TRBV4-1 and J usage is TRBJ2-5; D might be TRBD1 or TRBD2, each matching 5 bases. Trimming stripped 4 bases from V and 3 bases from J, with 9 bases between. Germline-derived CDR1 and CDR2 are MGHRA and YSYEKL. There are 13 residues in the CDR3. The CDR3 protein is CASSRGTEETQYF. CDR3 in DNA: TGCGCCAGCAGCCGTGGGACGGAAGAGACCCAGTACTTC.

J is TRBJ2-5 and V is TRBV2; D is perhaps TRBD1 (5 bases). Germline lookup yields CDR1 SNHLY and CDR2 FYNNEI. V was trimmed by 7 bases and J by 2 bases, leaving 8 bases between them. The CDR3 consists of 12 residues. CDR3 in amino acids: CASTRQQETQYF. The DNA of the CDR3 is TGTGCCAGCACAAGACAGCAAGAGACCCAGTACTTC.

DNA of the CDR3: TGTGCCACCAGTGTCCGGGGGGGACGAGGACTAGCGGGGCACTACAATGAGCAGTTCTTC. Its translation is CATSVRGGRGLAGHYNEQFF. The chain carries TRBV24-1 and TRBJ2-1; 12 nucleotides align to TRBD2. CDR1 and CDR2 (germline): KGHDR, SFDVKD. This CDR3 is built from 20 residues. V trimming: 5 bases; J trimming: 3 bases; junction bases outside the gene matches: 16.

This clone showed up just once. The V and J genes are TRBV18 and TRBJ1-5; D gene uncertain. This CDR3 comprises 12 residues. CDR1 and CDR2 (germline): KGHSH, LQKENI. Deletions cut 3 bases from V and 3 bases from J, with 3 bases between. The CDR3, as DNA: TGTGCCAGCTCACCTTACAATCAGCCCCAGCATTTT. It yields the protein CASSPYNQPQHF.

The rearrangement links TRBV6-4 to TRBJ2-1, with D possibly TRBD1 on 5 matching bases. The CDR3 contains 16 residues. Germline lookup yields CDR1 MRHNA and CDR2 SNTAGT. V lost 5 bases and J 0 bases, leaving 14 bases between the germline ends. CDR3 sequence: CASSPRAPSSYNEQFF. The CDR3 DNA sequence: TGTGCCAGCAGTCCCAGGGCCCCAAGCTCCTACAATGAGCAGTTCTTC.

The chain joins TRBV5-8 to TRBJ2-3; unclear D gene. CDR3 length equals 12 residues. Trimming took off 5 bases at V and 0 bases at J, with 4 bases between the two ends. Germline V gives CDR1 SGHTS, CDR2 YDEGEE. DNA for the CDR3: TGTGCCAGCAGGCTGAGCACAGATACGCAGTATTTT. This encodes CASRLSTDTQYF.

This chain links TRBV3-1 (or the pseudogene TRBV3-2) with TRBJ2-7; a possible D gene is TRBD1 (6 bases). The CDR3 is made up of 14 amino acids. Trimming cost V 3 bases and J 2 bases, with 11 bases left between them. Germline loops: CDR1 LGHDT, CDR2 YNNKEL (reference sequence). The CDR3 bases are TGTGCCAGCAGCCAGGACAGCGTAACCTACGAGCAGTACTTC. This translates into CASSQDSVTYEQYF.

The chain carries TRBV5-3 and TRBJ2-7; D might be TRBD1 (5 bases). TRBV5-3 is an ORF, with its function uncertain. There are 13 residues in the CDR3. V was trimmed by 10 bases and J by 4 bases, leaving 18 bases between them. In DNA, the CDR3 is TGTGCCCATATGGCTCAGGGTCTATACGAGCAGTACTTC. Its translation: CAHMAQGLYEQYF.

The chain is built from TRBV9 and TRBJ2-7, with TRBD2 identical over 8 bases. This CDR3 spans 14 amino acids. Losses at the gene ends were 2 bases for V and 3 bases for J; bases not matched to a gene: 4. Germline CDR1 and CDR2: SGDLS and YYNGEE. CDR3 sequence (DNA): TGTGCCAGCAGCGTGGGACTAGAATTCTACGAGCAGTACTTC. Translating it yields CASSVGLEFYEQYF.

V gene TRBV18 combines with J gene TRBJ2-3, with 7 bases lining up with TRBD1. Per germline, CDR1 KGHSH and CDR2 LQKENI. This CDR3 contains 19 residues. With V trimmed by 0 bases and J by 1 base, 13 bases remained unmatched. CDR3 residues: CASSPPNRGLGTGTDTQYF. DNA of the CDR3: TGTGCCAGCTCACCACCAAACAGGGGATTGGGCACTGGCACAGATACGCAGTATTTT.

This sequence joins TRBV11-3 and TRBJ2-7; the D gene is possibly TRBD2 (5 bases). From germline, CDR1 is SGHNT and CDR2 YENEEA. V gave up 5 bases and J gave up 3 bases, with 14 bases separating them. The CDR3 runs 14 residues. The CDR3 sequence: CASSPSRGSYEQYF. CDR3 nucleotide sequence: TGTGCCAGCAGCCCCTCCCGGGGAAGCTACGAGCAGTACTTC.